The sequence of this TCR beta chain was determined in a study of identical twins. This clonotype occurred a few times. TCRdb called the 5' RACE reads again in MiXCR, with one record for every CDR3 protein. The sample holds fewer than 650,000 distinct CDR3 sequences, roughly 6.6% seen once. This CDR3 is 17 amino acids long. V was clipped by 0 bases and J by 4 bases; unmatched bases: 7. Germline values: CDR1 DFQATT, CDR2 SNEGSKA (reference sequence). The data also belong to a second study, concerning yellow fever vaccine responses in identical twins.

The sequence derives from a woman between 18 and 29 years old in good health. The chain employs TRBV20-1 and TRBJ2-3; 13 bases map to TRBD2. The sequencing input was PBMCs. DNA of the CDR3: TGCAGTGCTAGAGATGCACTAGCGGGGGGGCCTGCAGATACGCAGTATTTT. It specifies CSARDALAGGPADTQYF.